Below are 23 T cell receptor beta chains sequenced from a single sample in a study of identical twins. TCRdb ran MiXCR on the 5' RACE reads and lists one entry per CDR3 protein. This sample has 1.5 million to 2 million distinct CDR3 sequences; 32% occur once, and the top ten carry roughly 0.3%. The sequenced sample was cord blood. These receptors came from a newborn girl in good health.

Here the CDR3 reads CASTLGSMGLANEQYF. In DNA form, the CDR3 reads TGTGCCAGCACCCTAGGGTCCATGGGGCTGGCCAATGAGCAGTACTTC. The gene calls are TRBV11-2 and TRBJ2-7, with D possibly matching TRBD1 (5 bases). The CDR3 is made up of 16 amino acids. V was trimmed by 7 bases and J by 7 bases, leaving 26 bases between them. The germline CDR1 and CDR2 sequences are SGHAT and FQNNGV.

The chain uses TRBV25-1 and TRBJ2-7, with unresolved D. The CDR3 has 13 amino acids. Germline CDR1 and CDR2: MGHDK and SYGVNS. V shed 5 bases and J shed 2 bases, with 10 bases lying between them. The CDR3 region has the DNA TGTGCCAGCAGTAAACAGAGTACCTACGAGCAGTACTTC. Translated, it gives CASSKQSTYEQYF.

V and J are TRBV27 and TRBJ2-1, with TRBD1 matching over 8 bases. The trim removed 2 bases at V and 5 bases at J, leaving 8 bases unmatched. Germline V CDR1 and CDR2: MNHEY, SMNVEV (reference sequence). There are 16 residues in the CDR3. The CDR3 sequence: CASSLQGRGRNNEQFF. In DNA, the CDR3 is TGTGCCAGCAGTTTACAAGGCAGGGGGCGAAACAATGAGCAGTTCTTC.

This clonotype occurred a few times. The V call is TRBV24-1, the J call TRBJ2-6; no definite D call. V gave up 4 bases and J gave up 0 bases, with 9 bases separating them. CDR3 length: 16 amino acids. Germline V gene data show CDR1 as KGHDR and CDR2 as SFDVKD. The CDR3 region is CATSDYRGSGANVLTF. CDR3 coding DNA: TGTGCCACCAGTGACTACAGAGGCTCTGGGGCCAACGTCCTGACTTTC.

The chain uses TRBV9 and TRBJ2-1, with 9 nucleotides matching TRBD2. Germline lookup yields CDR1 SGDLS and CDR2 YYNGEE. Losses at the gene ends were 0 bases for V and 3 bases for J; bases not matched to a gene: 10. The CDR3 is 18 amino acids. The CDR3 nucleotides are TGTGCCAGCAGCGTAGGGGGACTAGCCGAACGGTTCTACAATGAGCAGTTCTTC. Residues: CASSVGGLAERFYNEQFF.

The V gene is TRBV3-1, the J gene TRBJ1-1; no clear D. With 1 base removed from V and 11 bases from J, the gap between germline ends came to 11 bases. The length of the CDR3 is 12 residues. The germline gives CDR1 LGHDT, CDR2 YNNKEL (reference sequence). CDR3 sequence reads: CASSQGPLRAFF. CDR3 nucleotide sequence: TGTGCCAGCAGCCAAGGACCGCTAAGGGCTTTCTTT.

This chain uses TRBV5-8 with TRBJ2-3, with TRBD1 matching over 7 bases. Germline V gene data show CDR1 as SGHTS and CDR2 as YDEGEE. The CDR3 extends over 12 amino acids. V dropped 1 base and J dropped 12; count of bases not matched to a gene: 5. Here the CDR3 DNA reads TGTGCCAGCAGCTTGACTACAGGGGCCCAGTATTTT. Translated: CASSLTTGAQYF.

Concerning this clonotype: A read error may account for a junction end that differs from germline. This sequence joins TRBV7-2 and TRBJ2-1, with 9 nucleotides matching TRBD2. Germline lookup yields CDR1 SGHTA and CDR2 FQGNSA. The CDR3 runs 16 residues. The CDR3 DNA sequence: TGTGCCAACAGCTCGAGCGGGGGGACCTCCTACAATGAGCAGTTCTTC. It yields the protein CANSSSGGTSYNEQFF.

The chain carries TRBV20-1 and TRBJ2-1; D is unclear. Germline CDR1 DFQATT, CDR2 SNEGSKA (reference sequence). CDR3 length: 8 residues. V was trimmed by 8 bases and J by 12 bases, leaving 8 bases between them. The chain's CDR3 is CSTIGQFF. In nucleotides, the CDR3 is TGCAGTACTATCGGGCAGTTCTTC.

This clonotype was counted between two and nine times. The genes are TRBV3-1 and TRBJ2-5, with 16 bases aligning to TRBD2. The DNA matches TRBJ2-7 better at its end, which makes the J call doubtful. Per germline, CDR1 LGHDT and CDR2 YNNKEL (reference sequence). This CDR3 has 15 amino acids. CDR3 nucleotides: TGTGCCAGCAGCCTCGGGACTAGCGGGAGGGACGAGCAGTACTTC. The encoded protein is CASSLGTSGRDEQYF.

This clonotype occurred once. Just one base apart from a much larger clone, this may be a read error. The V gene is TRBV12-3 or TRBV12-4, the J gene TRBJ1-2; D not certain. V shed 2 bases and J shed 4 bases, with 14 bases lying between them. The CDR3 totals 15 residues. The CDR3 sequence is CASSLIARLAYGYTF. The CDR3 bases are TGTGCCAGCAGTTTAATTGCCCGGCTGGCCTATGGCTACACCTTC.

This clonotype was observed a few times. This chain links TRBV20-1 with TRBJ1-2, with 9 positions matching TRBD1. This CDR3 is 14 amino acids long. V was pared by 2 bases and J by 6 bases, with 7 bases of the junction left unmatched. Germline values: CDR1 DFQATT, CDR2 SNEGSKA (reference sequence). CDR3 region: CSARTTGGLNGYTF. In DNA, the CDR3 is TGCAGTGCTAGAACGACAGGGGGGTTGAATGGCTACACCTTC.

With respect to this clonotype: Being one base from a much bigger clone, this may be a read error. The V gene is TRBV6-5, the J gene TRBJ2-1, with unresolved D. The CDR3 has 13 amino acids. Germline CDR1 MNHEY, CDR2 SVGAGI. CDR3 region: CAGRQGLFNEQFF. CDR3 DNA sequence: TGTGCCGGCAGACAAGGGCTATTTAATGAGCAGTTCTTC.

The V and J genes are TRBV27 and TRBJ2-7; TRBD1 matches at 8 bases. The germline CDR1 and CDR2 sequences are MNHEY and SMNVEV (reference sequence). The junction had 10 bases not matched to a gene; V was cut back by 2 bases and J by 7 bases. The length of the CDR3 is 15 residues. As DNA, the CDR3 is TGTGCCAGCAGTTTAGTCCGACAGGGGAGTCGTGAGCAGTACTTC. Translation gives CASSLVRQGSREQYF.

This clonotype was recorded a few times. The chain couples TRBV21-1 to TRBJ2-7; the table calls TRBD2, which could not be checked here. TRBV21-1 constitutes a pseudogene. CDR3 length equals 15 residues. CDR3 coding DNA: TGTGCCAGCAGCAAACTAGCGGGAGATGACTACGAGCAGTACTTC. This gives the protein CASSKLAGDDYEQYF.

V usage is TRBV2 and J usage is TRBJ1-2; 7 nucleotides match TRBD1. CDR3 length equals 13 residues. Germline lookup yields CDR1 SNHLY and CDR2 FYNNEI. J gave up 4 bases and V 7 bases, and 6 bases lay outside the gene matches. This chain's CDR3 is CASKDRLTYGYTF. Here the CDR3 DNA reads TGTGCCAGCAAGGACAGGCTAACCTATGGCTACACCTTC.

The V and J genes are TRBV7-2 and TRBJ2-3; 10 positions match TRBD2. The CDR3 length is 15 residues. V lost 3 bases and J lost 5; bases outside the gene matches: 5. Germline values: CDR1 SGHTA, CDR2 FQGNSA. The CDR3 loop reads CASSLGLASVDTQYF. In DNA form, the CDR3 reads TGTGCCAGCAGCTTGGGACTAGCGTCGGTAGATACGCAGTATTTT.

This clonotype occurred a few times. The chain employs TRBV12-3 or TRBV12-4 and TRBJ1-1; D call uncertain. Trimming cost V 7 bases and J 7 bases, with 19 bases left between them. The CDR3 is 14 amino acids. The CDR3 nucleotides read TGTGCCAGCACTGTCGGAGGTGTTAGTGGTGAAGCTTTCTTT. Encoded protein: CASTVGGVSGEAFF.

The J gene is TRBJ1-4, the V gene TRBV7-8, with 9 positions matching TRBD1. CDR3 size: 18 residues. Looked up from germline, CDR1 is SGHVS and CDR2 is FQNEAQ. Trimming at V came to 2 bases and at J to 5 bases, leaving 12 bases not matched to a gene. Written as DNA, the CDR3 is TGTGCCAGCAGCTTACTCCGGGACAGGGAAACCTTGAATGAAAAACTGTTTTTT. Translated, it gives CASSLLRDRETLNEKLFF.

The chain links TRBV6-6 to TRBJ1-2; tentative D call: TRBD1 (5 bases). Trimming pared 2 bases from V and 5 bases from J, leaving 18 bases between. Germline V gene sequence: CDR1 MNHNY, CDR2 SVGAGI (reference sequence). This CDR3 contains 16 residues. The CDR3 here is CASSYQFGAPGYGYTF. Here the CDR3 DNA reads TGTGCCAGCAGTTACCAATTTGGGGCTCCGGGGTATGGCTACACCTTC.

The chain joins TRBV6-1 to TRBJ2-7; D not certain. V was clipped by 2 bases and J by 3 bases, with 23 bases between them. Germline V CDR1 and CDR2: MNHNS, SASEGT. The length of the CDR3 is 18 residues. CDR3 sequence (DNA): TGTGCCAGCAGTGAACTAATTTCGTGGGGTACCCGGAACTACGAGCAGTACTTC. This codes for CASSELISWGTRNYEQYF.

The V and J genes are TRBV4-2 and TRBJ2-3; a weak D match, TRBD1 (6 bases). Germline V lookup: CDR1 LGHNA, CDR2 YNFKEQ. The CDR3 loop spans 16 amino acids. Trimming cost V 2 bases and J 0 bases, with 12 bases left between them. This CDR3 is CASSQRYRVSTDTQYF. For the CDR3, the DNA is TGTGCCAGCAGCCAACGTTACAGGGTTAGCACAGATACGCAGTATTTT.

This clonotype showed up just a few times. The rearrangement uses TRBV4-2 and TRBJ2-3; the D gene is possibly TRBD1 (7 bases). Between the trimmed V and J ends, which lost 5 bases and 7 bases, there was a span of 19 bases. The CDR3 length is 15 residues. Germline V CDR1 and CDR2: LGHNA, YNFKEQ. The CDR3: CASSALRRGLYTQYF. CDR3 coding DNA: TGTGCCAGCAGCGCGCTCCGGAGGGGGCTATATACGCAGTATTTT.